The rows below give T cell receptor beta chains drawn from one sample of a study of T cell repertoires in cytomegalovirus infection. No antigen has been identified for these receptors. TCRdb re-analysed the reads in MiXCR, keeping a single row per CDR3 protein. This repertoire shows fewer than 55,000 distinct CDR3 sequences, around 20% found once; its top ten account for 80%. Sequenced here: CD8+ T cells from cultured PBMCs, sampled from culture after CMV antigen stimulation. The source of these receptors is a human donor in good health (CMV status not recorded). Some clones in this sample may be carry-over from other donors' samples. Each CDR3 is given with its conserved first and last residue. A D gene is named only where the DNA matches it firmly. Clone size appears in some rows only: once, few, many, or a class for an expanded clone.

clone_size j_call v_call d_call cdr3_aa cdr3_nt
few TRBJ2-7 TRBV7-6 NA CASSPDLYEQYF TGTGCCAGCAGCCCGGACCTCTACGAGCAGTACTTC
few TRBJ2-7 TRBV7-9 TRBD1 CASSLKTGIFYEQYF TGTGCCAGCAGCCTGAAGACAGGGATCTTCTACGAGCAGTACTTC
few TRBJ1-2 TRBV7-6 TRBD1 CASSWTGAPESGYTF TGTGCCAGCAGCTGGACAGGGGCTCCGGAGTCTGGCTACACCTTC
few TRBJ1-1 TRBV5-1 NA CASRSLGSGVDTEAFF TGCGCCAGCAGATCCCTAGGTAGTGGGGTTGACACTGAAGCTTTCTTT
NA TRBJ2-7 TRBV27 TRBD2 CASSSTLLAGHSYEQYF TGTGCCAGCAGTTCCACTCTACTAGCGGGGCACTCCTACGAGCAGTACTTC
NA TRBJ2-3 TRBV4-1 NA CASSQASLATDTQYF TGCGCCAGCAGCCAAGCTAGTCTAGCAACAGATACGCAGTATTTT
NA TRBJ1-1 TRBV19 NA CASRVPGTEAFF TGTGCCAGTAGGGTCCCCGGGACAGAAGCTTTCTTT
NA TRBJ2-7 TRBV7-9 TRBD1 CASSGTGPYEQYF TGTGCCAGCAGCGGGACAGGGCCGTACGAGCAGTACTTC
NA TRBJ1-2 TRBV7-9 NA CASSLESPAYGYTF TGTGCCAGCAGCTTAGAGTCGCCAGCTTATGGCTACACCTTC
few TRBJ1-6 TRBV7-8 TRBD1 CASSETDRVEHSPLHF TGTGCCAGCAGCGAGACAGACAGGGTGGAACATTCACCCCTCCACTTT
few TRBJ1-2 TRBV27 NA CASSSGGAYGYTF TGTGCCAGCAGTTCTGGGGGCGCCTATGGCTACACCTTC
NA TRBJ2-3 TRBV10-2 NA CASSLGPVADTQYF TGCGCCAGCAGCCTGGGGCCTGTTGCAGATACGCAGTATTTT
NA TRBJ2-2 TRBV11-2 TRBD2 CASSPRGASGGTGELFF TGTGCCAGCAGTCCTCGAGGGGCTAGCGGGGGGACCGGGGAGCTGTTTTTT
few TRBJ2-7 TRBV4-1 TRBD2 CASSLETVAGNHYEQYF TGCGCCAGCAGCCTCGAAACCGTAGCGGGGAACCACTACGAGCAGTACTTC
NA TRBJ2-6 TRBV12-3/TRBV12-4 NA CASSRSRRNSGANVLTF TGTGCCAGCTCCCGGTCGAGGAGAAACTCTGGGGCCAACGTCCTGACTTTC
few TRBJ2-2 TRBV4-1 TRBD2 CASSSGLAENTGELFF TGCGCCAGCAGCTCGGGACTAGCGGAGAACACCGGGGAGCTGTTTTTT
NA TRBJ1-3 TRBV4-2 TRBD1 CASSHHRDRGLAAGNTIYF TGTGCCAGCAGCCACCACCGGGACAGGGGGCTAGCGGCTGGAAACACCATATATTTT